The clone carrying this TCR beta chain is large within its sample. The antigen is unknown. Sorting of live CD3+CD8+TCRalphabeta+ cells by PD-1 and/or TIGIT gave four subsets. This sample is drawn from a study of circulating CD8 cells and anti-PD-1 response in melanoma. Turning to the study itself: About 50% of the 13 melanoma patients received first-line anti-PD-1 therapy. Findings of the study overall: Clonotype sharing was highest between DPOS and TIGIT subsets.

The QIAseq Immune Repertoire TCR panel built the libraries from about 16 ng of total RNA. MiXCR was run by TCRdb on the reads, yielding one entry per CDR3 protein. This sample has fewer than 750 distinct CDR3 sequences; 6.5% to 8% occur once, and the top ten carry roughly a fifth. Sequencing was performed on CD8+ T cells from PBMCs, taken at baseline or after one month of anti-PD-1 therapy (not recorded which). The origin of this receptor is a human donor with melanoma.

CDR3 DNA: TGTGCCAGCAGCGAGGGAGTCAACTCTGAAGCTTTCTTT. This translates into CASSEGVNSEAFF. The gene calls are TRBV2 and TRBJ1-1; D is unresolved. CDR3 length: 13 residues. Deletions cut 6 bases from V and 6 bases from J, with 14 bases between. The germline V gene has CDR1 SNHLY and CDR2 FYNNEI.